Each of the 9 T cell receptor beta chains below was sequenced from the same sample in a study of T-cell reconstitution after alpha-beta-depleted transplantation in children. This sample's TCRbeta library carried unique molecular identifier barcodes. From the PCR reads, TCRdb called clonotypes with MiXCR, one entry per CDR3 protein. The data contain about 640,000 distinct CDR3 sequences, over 10% of them singletons. The source was PBMCs, mostly from graft donor cells, collected 360 days after TCRalphabeta/CD19-depleted stem cell transplant. Receptors were obtained from a male patient younger than 18 who had a stem cell transplant for acute myeloid leukemia, so the T cells may come from the graft donor.

The sample holds a few counts of this clonotype. The chain couples TRBV12-3 or TRBV12-4 to TRBJ2-2; weak D call: TRBD2 (6 bases). The CDR3 covers 15 residues. V was clipped by 3 bases and J by 1 base, with 9 bases between them. The CDR3 sequence is CASSFLGGNTGELFF. CDR3 nucleotide sequence: TGTGCCAGCAGTTTTTTGGGGGGGAACACCGGGGAGCTGTTTTTT.

The CDR3 DNA sequence: TGCGCCAGCAGTGATCTGGTGGGGACCCAGTACTTC. Protein sequence: CASSDLVGTQYF. This sequence joins TRBV10-2 and TRBJ2-5; D gene unclear. This CDR3 spans 12 amino acids. Germline V gene lookup returns CDR1 WSHSY and CDR2 SAAADI. The V gene lost 3 bases and the J gene lost 7 bases, with 9 bases spanning the gap.

This clonotype showed up just a few times. V and J are TRBV30 and TRBJ1-1, with TRBD1 as a possible D gene (6 bases). This CDR3 contains 13 residues. Trimming pared 0 bases from V and 13 bases from J, leaving 18 bases between. Germline V gene lookup returns CDR1 GTSNPN and CDR2 SVGIG (reference sequence). CDR3 DNA: TGTGCCTGGAGTGTCCCTCTACAGGGTCGGGTTTTCTTT. Its protein product is CAWSVPLQGRVFF.

This clonotype was found many times. The V gene is TRBV18, the J gene TRBJ2-7, with 8 nucleotides matching TRBD1. Unmatched junction bases numbered 6, after V lost 3 bases and J lost 2 bases. The CDR3 runs to 15 residues. Germline V lookup: CDR1 KGHSH, CDR2 LQKENI. The CDR3 spells CASSPAGTGPYEQYF. The DNA for the CDR3 is TGTGCCAGCTCACCTGCCGGGACAGGCCCCTACGAGCAGTACTTC.

This clonotype has a handful of counts. The rearrangement links TRBV27 to TRBJ2-1; TRBD2 agrees at 7 bases. The CDR3 is made up of 15 amino acids. Germline assignment: CDR1 MNHEY and CDR2 SMNVEV (reference sequence). The V gene end was trimmed by 3 bases and the J gene end by 16 bases; junction bases not matched to a gene: 18. The CDR3 spells CASSFGRGYGDERFF. DNA for the CDR3: TGTGCCAGCAGTTTTGGGAGGGGCTACGGGGATGAGCGTTTCTTC.

This clonotype showed up just once. A much larger clone differs by one base, so this may be a read error. In this CDR3 the conserved last residue, phenylalanine or tryptophan, is missing, so a read error is likely. The rearrangement uses TRBV7-9 and TRBJ2-1; D not certain. V was clipped by 2 bases and J by 5 bases, with 10 bases between them. In germline, CDR1 is SEHNR, CDR2 FQNEAQ (reference sequence). This CDR3 region has 14 residues. The CDR3, as DNA: TGTGCCAGCAGCTTACGGGCAGAGAACAATGAGCAGTTCTAC. Translated, it gives CASSLRAENNEQFY.

This clonotype was picked up a small number of times. The chain joins TRBV6-6 to TRBJ2-5; D perhaps matches TRBD2 (5 bases). This CDR3 is built from 13 residues. V was shortened by 6 bases and J by 1 base, with 9 bases between the two germline ends. Looked up from germline, CDR1 is MNHNY and CDR2 is SVGAGI (reference sequence). The CDR3 region is CASRTGVQETQYF. As DNA, the CDR3 is TGTGCCAGCAGAACCGGGGTCCAAGAGACCCAGTACTTC.

The gene calls are TRBV6-5 and TRBJ2-7, with 9 positions matching TRBD2. The J segment lost 5 bases and the V segment lost 0 bases, leaving 5 bases of the junction unmatched. Germline CDR1 reads MNHEY; CDR2 reads SVGAGI. This CDR3 is 15 amino acids long. The DNA of the CDR3 is TGTGCCAGCAGTTACTCTAGCGGGAGCGGCCACGAGCAGTACTTC. This codes for CASSYSSGSGHEQYF.

The V gene is TRBV7-8, the J gene TRBJ2-1; no clear D. V was cut by 1 base and J by 7 bases, with 11 bases left in between. The germline gives CDR1 SGHVS, CDR2 FQNEAQ. The CDR3 runs 14 residues. CDR3 nucleotides: TGTGCCAGCAGCTTAGAAAGGATAATTAATGAGCAGTTCTTC. This translates into CASSLERIINEQFF.